These T cell receptor beta chains were read from a single sample in a study of T-cell reconstitution after alpha-beta-depleted transplantation in children. MiXCR was run by TCRdb on the PCR reads, yielding one entry per CDR3 protein. Among about 310,000 distinct CDR3 sequences, around 20% were seen once, and the ten largest hold 11%. The specimen was PBMCs, mostly from graft donor cells, collected 180 days after TCRalphabeta/CD19-depleted stem cell transplant. These receptors came from a male patient younger than 18 who had a stem cell transplant for acute lymphoblastic leukemia, so the T cells may come from the graft donor. Each CDR3 is given with its conserved first and last residue. Each record gives: J gene, CDR3 length, D gene, V gene, clone size, CDR3 protein, CDR3 DNA. A D gene is named only where the DNA matches it firmly. Only some rows state a clone size, as once, few, many or a class for expanded clones.

J gene: TRBJ2-1; CDR3 length: 17; D gene: -; V gene: TRBV12-3/TRBV12-4; clone size: few; CDR3 protein: CASSFSIWERSYNEQFF; CDR3 DNA: TGTGCCAGCAGTTTCTCTATATGGGAGCGCTCCTACAATGAGCAGTTCTTC
J gene: TRBJ1-5; CDR3 length: 15; D gene: TRBD1; V gene: TRBV19; clone size: -; CDR3 protein: CASSLEDRVNQPQHF; CDR3 DNA: TGTGCCAGTAGTCTAGAGGACAGGGTGAATCAGCCCCAGCATTTT
J gene: TRBJ1-2; CDR3 length: 13; D gene: -; V gene: TRBV5-6; clone size: -; CDR3 protein: CASSIGGQGLGPF; CDR3 DNA: TGTGCCAGCAGTATTGGGGGTCAAGGTTTAGGGCCCTTC
J gene: TRBJ1-2; CDR3 length: 14; D gene: -; V gene: TRBV5-1; clone size: -; CDR3 protein: CASSSLTGPHGYTF; CDR3 DNA: TGCGCCAGCAGCTCCCTAACGGGCCCTCATGGCTACACCTTC
J gene: TRBJ1-1; CDR3 length: 15; D gene: -; V gene: TRBV5-1; clone size: -; CDR3 protein: CASSLMGGMNTEAFF; CDR3 DNA: TGCGCCAGCAGCTTGATGGGGGGAATGAACACTGAAGCTTTCTTT
J gene: TRBJ1-6; CDR3 length: 18; D gene: TRBD1; V gene: TRBV7-3; clone size: -; CDR3 protein: CASSLSGQGANYNSPLHF; CDR3 DNA: TGTGCCAGCAGCTTATCTGGGCAGGGGGCTAACTATAATTCACCCCTCCACTTT
J gene: TRBJ2-5; CDR3 length: 14; D gene: -; V gene: TRBV12-3/TRBV12-4; clone size: few; CDR3 protein: CASSLRAPGETQYF; CDR3 DNA: TGTGCCAGCAGTTTGAGAGCCCCAGGAGAGACCCAGTACTTC
J gene: TRBJ2-3; CDR3 length: 13; D gene: TRBD1; V gene: TRBV5-1; clone size: -; CDR3 protein: CASQGVHTDTQYF; CDR3 DNA: TGCGCCAGCCAGGGGGTCCACACAGATACGCAGTATTTT
J gene: TRBJ1-6; CDR3 length: 16; D gene: TRBD1; V gene: TRBV20-1; clone size: few; CDR3 protein: CSARDSGQGNNSPLHF; CDR3 DNA: TGCAGTGCTAGGGACTCCGGACAGGGGAATAATTCACCCCTCCACTTT
J gene: TRBJ2-1; CDR3 length: 16; D gene: TRBD2; V gene: TRBV27; clone size: -; CDR3 protein: CASTEGGLDSYNEQFF; CDR3 DNA: TGTGCCAGCACCGAAGGTGGACTAGATTCCTACAATGAGCAGTTCTTC
J gene: TRBJ2-7; CDR3 length: 15; D gene: -; V gene: TRBV5-1; clone size: -; CDR3 protein: CASSSRDPSSYEQYF; CDR3 DNA: TGCGCCAGCAGCTCCCGGGACCCGAGCTCCTACGAGCAGTACTTC
J gene: TRBJ2-7; CDR3 length: 13; D gene: -; V gene: TRBV7-9; clone size: -; CDR3 protein: CASSLMPHHEQYF; CDR3 DNA: TGTGCCAGCAGCTTAATGCCTCACCACGAGCAGTACTTC
J gene: TRBJ2-3; CDR3 length: 15; D gene: TRBD2; V gene: TRBV18; clone size: -; CDR3 protein: CASSPGLANTDTQYF; CDR3 DNA: TGTGCCAGCTCACCCGGACTAGCGAACACAGATACGCAGTATTTT